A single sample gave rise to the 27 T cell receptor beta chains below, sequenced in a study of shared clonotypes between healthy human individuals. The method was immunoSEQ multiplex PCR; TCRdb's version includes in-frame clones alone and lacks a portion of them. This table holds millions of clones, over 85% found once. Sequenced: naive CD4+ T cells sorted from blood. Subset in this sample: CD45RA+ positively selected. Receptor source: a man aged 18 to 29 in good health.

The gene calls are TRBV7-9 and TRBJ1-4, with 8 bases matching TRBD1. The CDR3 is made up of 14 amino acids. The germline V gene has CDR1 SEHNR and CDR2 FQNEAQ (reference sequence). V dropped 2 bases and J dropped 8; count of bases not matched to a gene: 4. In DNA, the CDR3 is TGTGCCAGCAGCTTACAGGGGGCGATGGAAAAACTGTTTTTT. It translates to CASSLQGAMEKLFF.

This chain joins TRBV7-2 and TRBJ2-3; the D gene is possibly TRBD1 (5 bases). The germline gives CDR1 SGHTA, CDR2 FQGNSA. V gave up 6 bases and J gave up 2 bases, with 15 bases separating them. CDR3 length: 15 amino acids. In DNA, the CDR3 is TGTGCCAGCAGTCTCCTCAGGGTCTCCACAGATACGCAGTATTTT. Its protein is CASSLLRVSTDTQYF.

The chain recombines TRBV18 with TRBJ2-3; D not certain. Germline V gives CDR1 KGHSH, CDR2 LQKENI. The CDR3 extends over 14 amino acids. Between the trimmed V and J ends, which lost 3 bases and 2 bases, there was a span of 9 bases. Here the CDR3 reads CASSPMTVTDTQYF. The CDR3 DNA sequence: TGTGCCAGCTCACCGATGACGGTCACAGATACGCAGTATTTT.

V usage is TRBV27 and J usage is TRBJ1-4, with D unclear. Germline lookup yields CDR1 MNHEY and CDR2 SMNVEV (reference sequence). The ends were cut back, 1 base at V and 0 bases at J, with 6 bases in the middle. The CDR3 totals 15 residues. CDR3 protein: CASSLYRATNEKLFF. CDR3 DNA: TGTGCCAGCAGTTTATACCGGGCAACTAATGAAAAACTGTTTTTT.

Here the CDR3 DNA reads TGTGCCAGCAGCCGGGGGGCGGGAGGGTCAAATGAGCAGTTCTTC. Its translation is CASSRGAGGSNEQFF. This chain connects TRBV6-5 to TRBJ2-1, with TRBD2 matching over 9 bases. CDR3 size: 15 residues. J was trimmed by 7 bases and V by 6 bases; bases with no gene match: 10. From germline, CDR1 is MNHEY and CDR2 SVGAGI.

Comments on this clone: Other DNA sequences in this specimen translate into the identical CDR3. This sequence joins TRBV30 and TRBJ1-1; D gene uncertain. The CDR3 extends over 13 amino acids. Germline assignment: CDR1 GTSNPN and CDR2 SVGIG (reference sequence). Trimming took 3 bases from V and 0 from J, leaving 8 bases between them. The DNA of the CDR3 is TGTGCCTGGAGCCTCGGAGTGAACACTGAAGCTTTCTTT. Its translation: CAWSLGVNTEAFF.

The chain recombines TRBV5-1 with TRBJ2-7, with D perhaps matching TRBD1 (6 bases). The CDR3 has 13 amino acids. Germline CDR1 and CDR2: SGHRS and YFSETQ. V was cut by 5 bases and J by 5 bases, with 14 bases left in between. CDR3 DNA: TGCGCCAGCAGGTGGGGGCTAGTGAACGAGCAGTACTTC. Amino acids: CASRWGLVNEQYF.

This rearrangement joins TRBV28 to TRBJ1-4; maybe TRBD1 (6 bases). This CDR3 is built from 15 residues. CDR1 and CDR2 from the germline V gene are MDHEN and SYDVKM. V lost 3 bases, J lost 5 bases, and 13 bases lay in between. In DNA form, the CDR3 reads TGTGCCAGCAGTTTTTCGGGACATACGAATGAAAAACTGTTTTTT. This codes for CASSFSGHTNEKLFF.

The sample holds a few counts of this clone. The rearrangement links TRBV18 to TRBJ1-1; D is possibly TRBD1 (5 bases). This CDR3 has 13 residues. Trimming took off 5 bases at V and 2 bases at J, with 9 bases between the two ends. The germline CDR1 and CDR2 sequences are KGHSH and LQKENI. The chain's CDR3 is CASSIDRNTEAFF. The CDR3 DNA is TGTGCCAGCTCAATTGACAGAAACACTGAAGCTTTCTTT.

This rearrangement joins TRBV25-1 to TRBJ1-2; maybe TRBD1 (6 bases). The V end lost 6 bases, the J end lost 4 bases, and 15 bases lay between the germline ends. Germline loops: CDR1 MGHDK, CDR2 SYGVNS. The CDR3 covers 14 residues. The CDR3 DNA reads TGTGCCAGCAGACAAACAGGGAACGGCTATGGCTACACCTTC. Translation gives CASRQTGNGYGYTF.

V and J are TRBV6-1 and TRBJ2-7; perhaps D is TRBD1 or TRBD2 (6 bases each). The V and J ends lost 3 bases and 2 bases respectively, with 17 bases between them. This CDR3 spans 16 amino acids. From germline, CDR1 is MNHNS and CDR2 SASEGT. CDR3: CASSDLIRGPTYEQYF. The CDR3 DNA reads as TGTGCCAGCAGTGATTTGATCCGGGGGCCGACCTACGAGCAGTACTTC.

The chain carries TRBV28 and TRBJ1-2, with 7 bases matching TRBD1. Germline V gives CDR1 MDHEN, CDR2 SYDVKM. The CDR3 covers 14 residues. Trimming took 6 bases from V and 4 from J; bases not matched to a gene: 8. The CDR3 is CASRQGLYVYGYTF. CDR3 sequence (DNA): TGTGCCAGCAGACAGGGGCTATATGTCTATGGCTACACCTTC.

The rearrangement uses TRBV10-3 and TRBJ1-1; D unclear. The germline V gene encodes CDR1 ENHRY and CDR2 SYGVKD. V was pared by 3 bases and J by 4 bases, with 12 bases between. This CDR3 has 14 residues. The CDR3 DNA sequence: TGTGCCATCAGTGAATCTGAGATTAGCACTGAAGCTTTCTTT. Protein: CAISESEISTEAFF.

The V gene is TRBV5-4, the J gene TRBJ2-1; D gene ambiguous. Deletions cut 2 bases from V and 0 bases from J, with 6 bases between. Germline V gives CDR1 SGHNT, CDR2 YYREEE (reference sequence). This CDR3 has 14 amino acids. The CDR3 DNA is TGTGCCAGCAGCTTTTACGCCTCCTACAATGAGCAGTTCTTC. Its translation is CASSFYASYNEQFF. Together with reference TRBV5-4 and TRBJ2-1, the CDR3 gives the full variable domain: ETGVTQSPTHLIKTRGQQVTLRCSSQSGHNTVSWYQQALGQGPQFIFQYYREEENGRGNFPPRFSGLQFPNYSSELNVNALELDDSALYLCASSFYASYNEQFFGPGTRLTVL.

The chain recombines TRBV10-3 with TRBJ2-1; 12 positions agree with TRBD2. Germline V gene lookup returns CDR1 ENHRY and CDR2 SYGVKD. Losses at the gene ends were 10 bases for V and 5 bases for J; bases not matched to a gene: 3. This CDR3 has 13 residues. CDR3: CATRLAGDNEQFF. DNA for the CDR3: TGTGCCACCCGACTAGCGGGAGACAATGAGCAGTTCTTC.

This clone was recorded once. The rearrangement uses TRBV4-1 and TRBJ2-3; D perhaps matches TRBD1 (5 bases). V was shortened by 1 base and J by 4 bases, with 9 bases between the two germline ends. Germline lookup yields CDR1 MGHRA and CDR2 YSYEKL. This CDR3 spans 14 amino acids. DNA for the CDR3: TGCGCCAGCAGCCAAGTAATAGGGGCAGATACGCAGTATTTT. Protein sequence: CASSQVIGADTQYF.

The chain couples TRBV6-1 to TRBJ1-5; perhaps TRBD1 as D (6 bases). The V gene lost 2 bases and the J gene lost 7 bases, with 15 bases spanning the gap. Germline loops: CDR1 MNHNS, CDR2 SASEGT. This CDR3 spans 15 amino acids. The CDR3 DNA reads TGTGCCAGCAGTGAATACAGGGAACGGGTGCAGCCCCAGCATTTT. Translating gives CASSEYRERVQPQHF.

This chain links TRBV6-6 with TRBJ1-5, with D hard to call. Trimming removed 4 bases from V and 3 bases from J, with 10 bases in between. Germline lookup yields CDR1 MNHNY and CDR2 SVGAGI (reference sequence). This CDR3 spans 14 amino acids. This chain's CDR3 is CASSSGDNNQPQHF. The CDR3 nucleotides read TGTGCCAGCAGTTCGGGTGATAACAATCAGCCCCAGCATTTT.

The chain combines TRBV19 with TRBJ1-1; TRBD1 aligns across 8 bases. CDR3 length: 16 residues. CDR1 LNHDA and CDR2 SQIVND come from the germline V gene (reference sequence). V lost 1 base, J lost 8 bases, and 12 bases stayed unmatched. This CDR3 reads CASSIGSAGRGLEAFF. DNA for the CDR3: TGTGCCAGTAGTATAGGATCAGCGGGCAGGGGGCTGGAAGCTTTCTTT.

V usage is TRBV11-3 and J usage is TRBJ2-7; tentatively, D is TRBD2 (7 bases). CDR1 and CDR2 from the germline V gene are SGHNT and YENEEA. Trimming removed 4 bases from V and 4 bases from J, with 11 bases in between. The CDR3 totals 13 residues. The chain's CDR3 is CASSYGGPYEQYF. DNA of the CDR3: TGTGCCAGCAGCTACGGGGGGCCATACGAGCAGTACTTC. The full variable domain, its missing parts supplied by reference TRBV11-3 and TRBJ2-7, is EAGVVQSPRYKIIEKKQPVAFWCNPISGHNTLYWYLQNLGQGPELLIRYENEEAVDDSQLPKDRFSAERLKGVDSTLKIQPAELGDSAVYLCASSYGGPYEQYFGPGTRLTVT.

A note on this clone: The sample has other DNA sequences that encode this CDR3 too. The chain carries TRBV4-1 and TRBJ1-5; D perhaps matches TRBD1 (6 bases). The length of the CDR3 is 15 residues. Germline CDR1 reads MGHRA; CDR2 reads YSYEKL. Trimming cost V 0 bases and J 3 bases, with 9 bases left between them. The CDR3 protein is CASSQEGGSNQPQHF. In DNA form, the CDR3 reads TGCGCCAGCAGCCAAGAAGGGGGGTCCAATCAGCCCCAGCATTTT.

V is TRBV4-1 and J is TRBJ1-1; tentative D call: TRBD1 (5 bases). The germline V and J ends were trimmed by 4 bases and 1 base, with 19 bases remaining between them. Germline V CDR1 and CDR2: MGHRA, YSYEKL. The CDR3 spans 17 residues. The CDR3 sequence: CASSPPNPGGRNTEAFF. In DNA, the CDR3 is TGCGCCAGCAGCCCCCCCAATCCCGGGGGGAGGAACACTGAAGCTTTCTTT.

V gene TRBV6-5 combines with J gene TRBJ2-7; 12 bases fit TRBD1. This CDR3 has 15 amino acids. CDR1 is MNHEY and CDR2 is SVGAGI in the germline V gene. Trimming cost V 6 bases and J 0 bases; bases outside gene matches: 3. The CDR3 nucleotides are TGTGCCAGCAGGGCGGGACAGGGGGCCTCCTACGAGCAGTACTTC. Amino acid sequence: CASRAGQGASYEQYF.

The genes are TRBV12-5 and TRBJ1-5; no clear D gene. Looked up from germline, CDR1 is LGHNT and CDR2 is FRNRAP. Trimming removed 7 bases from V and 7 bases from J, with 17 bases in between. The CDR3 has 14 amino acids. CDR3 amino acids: CASATEIGVQPQHF. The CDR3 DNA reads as TGTGCTAGTGCCACCGAGATTGGGGTACAGCCCCAGCATTTT.

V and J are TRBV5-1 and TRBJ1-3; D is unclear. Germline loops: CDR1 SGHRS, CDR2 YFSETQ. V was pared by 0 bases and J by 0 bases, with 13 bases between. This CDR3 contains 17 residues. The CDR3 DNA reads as TGCGCCAGCAGCTTGGCCCCTACAGCCCTCTCTGGAAACACCATATATTTT. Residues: CASSLAPTALSGNTIYF.

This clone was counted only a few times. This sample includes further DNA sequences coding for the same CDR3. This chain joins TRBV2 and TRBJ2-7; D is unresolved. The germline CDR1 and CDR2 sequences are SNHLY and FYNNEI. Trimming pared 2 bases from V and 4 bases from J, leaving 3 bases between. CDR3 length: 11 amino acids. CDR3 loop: CASSERYEQYF. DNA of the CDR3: TGTGCCAGCAGTGAACGGTACGAGCAGTACTTC.

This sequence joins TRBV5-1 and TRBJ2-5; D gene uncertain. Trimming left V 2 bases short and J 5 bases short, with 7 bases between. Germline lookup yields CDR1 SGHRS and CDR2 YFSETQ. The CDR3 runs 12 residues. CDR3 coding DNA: TGCGCCAGCAGCTTTTCAGTGGAGACCCAGTACTTC. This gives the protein CASSFSVETQYF.